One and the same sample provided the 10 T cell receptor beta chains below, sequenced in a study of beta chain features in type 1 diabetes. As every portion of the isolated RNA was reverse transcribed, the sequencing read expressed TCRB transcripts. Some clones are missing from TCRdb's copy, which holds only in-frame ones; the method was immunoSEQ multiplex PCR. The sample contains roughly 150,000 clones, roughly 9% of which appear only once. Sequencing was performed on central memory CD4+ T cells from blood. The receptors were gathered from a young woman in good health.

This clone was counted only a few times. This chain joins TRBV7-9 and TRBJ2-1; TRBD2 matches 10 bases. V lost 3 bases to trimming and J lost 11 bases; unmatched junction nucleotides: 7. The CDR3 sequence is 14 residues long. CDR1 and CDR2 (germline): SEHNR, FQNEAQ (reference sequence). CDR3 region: CASSFPGTSVKQFF. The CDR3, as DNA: TGTGCCAGCAGCTTTCCCGGGACTAGCGTTAAGCAGTTCTTC.

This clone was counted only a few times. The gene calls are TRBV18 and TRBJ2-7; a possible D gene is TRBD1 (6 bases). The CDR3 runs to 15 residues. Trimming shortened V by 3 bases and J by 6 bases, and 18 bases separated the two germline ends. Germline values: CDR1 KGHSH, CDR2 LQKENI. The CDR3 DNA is TGTGCCAGCTCACCTCAGAACGGACAGCAACGCGAGCAGTACTTC. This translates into CASSPQNGQQREQYF.

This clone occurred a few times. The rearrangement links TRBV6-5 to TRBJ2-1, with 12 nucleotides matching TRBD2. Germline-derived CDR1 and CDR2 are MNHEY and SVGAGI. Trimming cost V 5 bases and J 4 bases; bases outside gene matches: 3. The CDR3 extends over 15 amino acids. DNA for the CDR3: TGTGCCAGCAGTCGGACTAGCGGGGCGTACAATGAGCAGTTCTTC. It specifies CASSRTSGAYNEQFF.

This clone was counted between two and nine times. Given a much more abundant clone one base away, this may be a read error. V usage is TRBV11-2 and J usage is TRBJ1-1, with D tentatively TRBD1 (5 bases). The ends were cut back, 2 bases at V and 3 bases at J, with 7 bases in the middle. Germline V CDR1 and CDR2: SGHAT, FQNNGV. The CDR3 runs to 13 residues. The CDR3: CASSLFRDTEAFF. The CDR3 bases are TGTGCCAGCAGCTTATTCAGGGACACTGAAGCTTTCTTT.

CDR3 DNA sequence: TGTGCCAGCAGCCCCATGGGGGGTAATGAAAAACTGTTTTTT. Its protein product is CASSPMGGNEKLFF. The J gene is TRBJ1-4, the V gene TRBV9; weak D call: TRBD1 (5 bases). Between the trimmed V and J ends, which lost 4 bases and 4 bases, there was a span of 11 bases. This CDR3 has 14 amino acids. Germline loops: CDR1 SGDLS, CDR2 YYNGEE.

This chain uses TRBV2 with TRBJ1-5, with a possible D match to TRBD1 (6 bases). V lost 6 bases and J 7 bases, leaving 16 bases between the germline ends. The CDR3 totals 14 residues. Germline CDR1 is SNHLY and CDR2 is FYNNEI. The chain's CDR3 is CASSQEQGDQPQHF. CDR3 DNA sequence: TGTGCCAGCAGCCAAGAACAGGGCGACCAGCCCCAGCATTTT.

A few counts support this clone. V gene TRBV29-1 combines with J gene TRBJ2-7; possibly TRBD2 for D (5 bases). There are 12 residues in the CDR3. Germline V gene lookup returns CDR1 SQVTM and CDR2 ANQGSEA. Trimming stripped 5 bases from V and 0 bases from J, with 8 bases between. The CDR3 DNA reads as TGCAGCGTTCAAGGGAGCTCCTACGAGCAGTACTTC. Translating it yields CSVQGSSYEQYF.

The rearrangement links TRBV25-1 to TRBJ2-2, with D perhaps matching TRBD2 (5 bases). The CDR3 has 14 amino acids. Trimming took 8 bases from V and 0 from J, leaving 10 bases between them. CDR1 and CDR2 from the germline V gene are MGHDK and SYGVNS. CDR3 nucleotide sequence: TGTGCCAGCTTTCCGGGGACGAACACCGGGGAGCTGTTTTTT. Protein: CASFPGTNTGELFF.

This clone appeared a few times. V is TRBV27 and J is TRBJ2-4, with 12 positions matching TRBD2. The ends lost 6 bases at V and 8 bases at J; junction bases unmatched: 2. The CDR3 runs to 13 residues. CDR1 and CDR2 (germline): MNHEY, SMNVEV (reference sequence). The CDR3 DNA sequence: TGTGCCAGCAGACTAGCGGGAGGCGACATTCAGTACTTC. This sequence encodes CASRLAGGDIQYF.

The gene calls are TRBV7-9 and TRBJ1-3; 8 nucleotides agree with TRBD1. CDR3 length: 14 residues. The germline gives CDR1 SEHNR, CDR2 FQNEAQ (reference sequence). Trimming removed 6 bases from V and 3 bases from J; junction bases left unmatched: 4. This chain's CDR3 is CASRDRANGNTIYF. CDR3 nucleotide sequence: TGTGCCAGCAGGGACAGGGCTAATGGAAACACCATATATTTT.